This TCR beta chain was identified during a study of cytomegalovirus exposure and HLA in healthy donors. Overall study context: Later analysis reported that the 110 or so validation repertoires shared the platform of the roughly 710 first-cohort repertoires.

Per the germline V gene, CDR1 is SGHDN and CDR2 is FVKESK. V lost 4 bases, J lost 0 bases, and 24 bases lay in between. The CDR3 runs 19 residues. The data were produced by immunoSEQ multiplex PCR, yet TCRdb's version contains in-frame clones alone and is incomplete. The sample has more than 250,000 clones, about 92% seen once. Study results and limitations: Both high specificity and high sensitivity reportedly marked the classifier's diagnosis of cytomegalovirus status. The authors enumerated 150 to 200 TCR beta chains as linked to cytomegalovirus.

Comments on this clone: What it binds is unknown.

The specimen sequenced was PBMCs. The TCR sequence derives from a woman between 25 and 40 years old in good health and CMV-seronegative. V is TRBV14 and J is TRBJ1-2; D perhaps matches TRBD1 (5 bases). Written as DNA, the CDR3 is TGTGCCAGCAGCCCAGGAAGAGCGACAGCCGTGCAAACTAACTATGGCTACACCTTC. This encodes CASSPGRATAVQTNYGYTF.